Described below is a single T cell receptor beta chain sequence and its context. Its antigen is currently unknown. CDR1 GTSNPN and CDR2 SVGIG come from the germline V gene (reference sequence). The length of the CDR3 is 15 residues. Unmatched junction bases numbered 5, after V lost 0 bases and J lost 6 bases. This entry comes from a study of cytomegalovirus exposure and HLA in healthy donors. Across the study: A data release that came early held around 85 million unique TCRs from HLA-typed donors. General observations from the study: In a later analysis, an Asian-associated ancestry cluster reportedly showed fewer N-insertions than the approximately 670-donor mean.

PCR involved 60 Vbeta and 13 Jbeta primers. Measured with immunoSEQ multiplex PCR; TCRdb has only the in-frame clones, and not every one. Counted here are about 130,000 clones, 78% occurring once; the ten biggest clones make up less than 2%. The clonotype originates from a young woman in good health and CMV-seronegative. The sample was PBMCs. V and J are TRBV30 and TRBJ1-6; 7 bases agree with TRBD1. The CDR3 sequence: CAWSVSYRGNSPLHF. The CDR3 DNA is TGTGCCTGGAGTGTGTCGTACAGGGGTAATTCACCCCTCCACTTT.